The 22 T cell receptor beta chains listed next were all sequenced from one sample in a study of OX40 agonist ivuxolimab in advanced cancers. Using immunoSEQ multiplex PCR, the repertoire was profiled, and TCRdb retains in-frame clones only, with some absent. The sample contains tens of thousands of clones, around 74% of which appear only once. Sequenced here: CD4+ or CD8+ T cells sorted from blood, sampled in a trial of the OX40 agonist ivuxolimab. The origin of the receptors is an adult with an advanced solid tumor such as melanoma, head and neck, liver or kidney cancer.

This clone was counted only a few times. The CDR3 sequence: CASSQRQGGAYTEAFF. The CDR3 region has the DNA TGTGCCAGCAGCCAACGTCAGGGTGGCGCGTACACTGAAGCTTTCTTT. V gene TRBV13 combines with J gene TRBJ1-1; TRBD1 might be the D (5 bases). This CDR3 comprises 16 residues. Germline CDR1 and CDR2: PRHDT and FYEKMQ (reference sequence). V lost 5 bases, J lost 3 bases, and 19 bases lay in between.

The rearrangement joins TRBV5-4 to TRBJ1-1; tentative D call: TRBD1 (6 bases). There are 15 residues in the CDR3. Germline V gene data show CDR1 as SGHNT and CDR2 as YYREEE (reference sequence). Trimming pared 3 bases from V and 2 bases from J, leaving 14 bases between. The CDR3 sequence: CASSSGGGQNTEAFF. CDR3 sequence (DNA): TGTGCCAGCAGCTCGGGTGGGGGGCAAAACACTGAAGCTTTCTTT.

The J gene is TRBJ2-4, the V gene TRBV9; D is unclear. With 4 bases removed from V and 0 bases from J, the gap between germline ends came to 8 bases. Germline CDR1 and CDR2: SGDLS and YYNGEE. CDR3 length: 14 amino acids. The CDR3, as DNA: TGTGCCAGCAGCAGAGACATAGCCAAAAACATTCAGTACTTC. As protein: CASSRDIAKNIQYF.

The chain's CDR3 is CASSLGVRGVFTEAFF. DNA for the CDR3: TGCGCCAGCAGCTTGGGGGTCAGGGGAGTGTTCACTGAAGCTTTCTTT. This chain connects TRBV5-1 to TRBJ1-1, with D tentatively TRBD1 (6 bases). Looked up from germline, CDR1 is SGHRS and CDR2 is YFSETQ. V dropped 0 bases and J dropped 4 bases, with 16 bases sitting between them. The CDR3 is 16 residues long.

The chain is built from TRBV11-2 and TRBJ2-1, with 12 bases aligning to TRBD2. The CDR3 extends over 16 amino acids. The trim removed 4 bases at V and 2 bases at J, leaving 3 bases unmatched. From germline, CDR1 is SGHAT and CDR2 FQNNGV. The CDR3 protein is CASSSRTSGAYNEQFF. The CDR3 DNA is TGTGCCAGCAGCTCTCGGACTAGCGGGGCCTACAATGAGCAGTTCTTC.

The J gene is TRBJ1-6, the V gene TRBV5-5; TRBD1 matches 8 bases. The CDR3 loop spans 15 amino acids. The germline CDR1 and CDR2 sequences are SGHKS and YYEKEE (reference sequence). V shed 5 bases, J shed 2 bases, and the junction held 3 bases outside the gene matches. The CDR3 here is CASSTQGAYNSPLHF. The CDR3 DNA follows: TGTGCCAGCAGTACACAGGGGGCCTATAATTCACCCCTCCACTTT.

V gene TRBV4-2 combines with J gene TRBJ1-1, with unresolved D. The CDR3 is 13 amino acids. Trimming removed 2 bases at V and 11 bases at J, with 15 bases between. The germline CDR1 and CDR2 sequences are LGHNA and YNFKEQ. The CDR3 sequence: CASSQPSLGLAFF. CDR3 coding DNA: TGTGCCAGCAGCCAACCATCGCTGGGTCTGGCTTTCTTT.

The chain joins TRBV2 to TRBJ2-3; no reliable D call. V was trimmed by 5 bases and J by 2 bases, leaving 11 bases between them. CDR3 length: 14 amino acids. Germline CDR1 reads SNHLY; CDR2 reads FYNNEI. The CDR3: CASSNRKTTDTQYF. CDR3 in DNA: TGTGCCAGCAGTAATCGGAAAACCACAGATACGCAGTATTTT.

V gene TRBV6-5 combines with J gene TRBJ2-5, with TRBD1 matching 8 bases. Germline CDR1 and CDR2: MNHEY and SVGAGI. The CDR3 spans 15 residues. Germline trimming cut 6 bases from V and 1 base from J; bases unmatched to any gene: 7. The CDR3 bases are TGTGCCAGCAGGCCGACCACAGGGGGCCAAGAGACCCAGTACTTC. This encodes CASRPTTGGQETQYF.

The V and J genes are TRBV2 and TRBJ1-5; D may be TRBD1 (5 bases). Germline V gene lookup returns CDR1 SNHLY and CDR2 FYNNEI. V was trimmed by 4 bases and J by 7 bases, leaving 11 bases between them. The CDR3 is 13 residues long. The DNA for the CDR3 is TGTGCCAGCAGTGGCAGGGAGGGACAGCCCCAGCATTTT. It encodes CASSGREGQPQHF.

The chain uses TRBV6-1 and TRBJ1-1; D unclear. Trimming took 5 bases from V and 1 from J, leaving 14 bases between them. CDR3 length: 15 amino acids. Germline CDR1 and CDR2: MNHNS and SASEGT. CDR3 DNA sequence: TGTGCCAGCAGTCCGCGTCGTAGTTGGAACACTGAAGCTTTCTTT. Translated: CASSPRRSWNTEAFF.

This rearrangement joins TRBV6-1 to TRBJ2-7; D gene ambiguous. Looked up from germline, CDR1 is MNHNS and CDR2 is SASEGT. This CDR3 is 11 amino acids long. CDR3 nucleotide sequence: TGTGCCAGCAGTAAGGACGGACGGCTAATCGTC. Residues: CASSKDGRLIV.

This chain links TRBV5-1 with TRBJ2-1, with 9 positions matching TRBD2. Germline loops: CDR1 SGHRS, CDR2 YFSETQ. The CDR3 length is 15 residues. Unmatched junction bases numbered 3, after V lost 0 bases and J lost 5 bases. The CDR3 DNA follows: TGCGCCAGCAGCTTGGATAGCGGGGGACACAATGAGCAGTTCTTC. It is translated as CASSLDSGGHNEQFF.

The chain combines TRBV18 with TRBJ2-7, with D possibly matching TRBD2 (5 bases). The CDR3 length is 15 residues. V dropped 3 bases and J dropped 0 bases, with 12 bases sitting between them. Germline-derived CDR1 and CDR2 are KGHSH and LQKENI. CDR3: CASSPRRHNSYEQYF. CDR3 in DNA: TGTGCCAGCTCACCCCGGAGGCACAACTCCTACGAGCAGTACTTC.

V is TRBV19 and J is TRBJ1-2; D perhaps matches TRBD1 (5 bases). The CDR3 consists of 15 residues. CDR1 LNHDA and CDR2 SQIVND come from the germline V gene (reference sequence). V was trimmed by 1 base and J by 7 bases, leaving 16 bases between them. The DNA for the CDR3 is TGTGCCAGTAGTATAGGTCGGGCAGGGACGGCTGGCTACACCTTC. Its translation: CASSIGRAGTAGYTF.

The chain carries TRBV27 and TRBJ2-3, with 8 nucleotides matching TRBD1. The CDR3 consists of 17 residues. CDR1 and CDR2 (germline): MNHEY, SMNVEV (reference sequence). The V gene end was trimmed by 0 bases and the J gene end by 4 bases; junction bases not matched to a gene: 9. This chain's CDR3 is CASSLSVSTGVPDTQYF. The CDR3 region has the DNA TGTGCCAGCAGTTTATCTGTCTCGACAGGGGTGCCAGATACGCAGTATTTT.

Details on this clone: At one of its ends the junction is not consistent with the germline gene, which may arise from a read error. Other DNA sequences within the sample encode an identical CDR3. The chain recombines TRBV7-2 with TRBJ1-6; D remains ambiguous. The CDR3 is made up of 12 amino acids. Germline V gene data show CDR1 as SGHTA and CDR2 as FQGNSA. DNA of the CDR3: TGTGCCAGTAGCTTAAACCGTTCACCCCTCCACTTT. This codes for CASSLNRSPLHF. The full variable domain, with the rest looked up from reference TRBV7-2 and TRBJ1-6, is GAGVSQSPSNKVTEKGKDVELRCDPISGHTALYWYRQSLGQGLEFLIYFQGNSAPDKSGLPSDRFSAERTGGSVSTLTIQRTQQEDSAVYLCASSLNRSPLHFGNGTRLTVT.

The chain employs TRBV19 and TRBJ2-3; a weak D match, TRBD1 (6 bases). The CDR3 totals 13 residues. V was clipped by 5 bases and J by 6 bases, with 12 bases between them. The germline V gene encodes CDR1 LNHDA and CDR2 SQIVND (reference sequence). The CDR3 loop is CASSSQGADTQYF. For the CDR3, the DNA is TGTGCCAGTAGTTCACAGGGTGCGGATACGCAGTATTTT.

CDR3 bases: TGTGCCAGCAGCCAGACAGGGGTCGAGCAGTACGTC. Amino acids: CASSQTGVEQYV. The gene calls are TRBV14 and TRBJ2-7; TRBD1 aligns across 8 bases. Germline V gene data show CDR1 as SGHDN and CDR2 as FVKESK. V lost 3 bases to trimming and J lost 6 bases; unmatched junction nucleotides: 1. The CDR3 sequence is 12 residues long.

The gene calls are TRBV25-1 and TRBJ2-2; D is possibly TRBD1 (6 bases). CDR3 length: 15 amino acids. Trimming cost V 5 bases and J 4 bases, with 14 bases left between them. Per germline, CDR1 MGHDK and CDR2 SYGVNS. The CDR3, as DNA: TGTGCCAGCAGTCCTCAGATCAGGGGCACCGGGGAGCTGTTTTTT. It yields the protein CASSPQIRGTGELFF.

This sequence joins TRBV27 and TRBJ2-3, with a weak D call TRBD2 (6 bases). Germline V lookup: CDR1 MNHEY, CDR2 SMNVEV (reference sequence). The V end lost 2 bases, the J end lost 4 bases, and 13 bases lay between the germline ends. The CDR3 spans 15 residues. CDR3 DNA: TGTGCCAGCAGTTTACGGCTAGCGATCGCAGATACGCAGTATTTT. This translates into CASSLRLAIADTQYF.

The J gene is TRBJ2-5, the V gene TRBV7-6; 7 bases fit TRBD2. Germline CDR1 and CDR2: SGHVS and FNYEAQ. Trimming took 5 bases from V and 2 from J; bases not matched to a gene: 5. The CDR3 has 14 residues. CDR3 loop: CASSPGGWQETQYF. The DNA for the CDR3 is TGTGCCAGCAGCCCGGGGGGTTGGCAAGAGACCCAGTACTTC.